Shown below are 16 T cell receptor beta chains from a single sample sequenced in a study of T-cell reconstitution after alpha-beta-depleted transplantation in children. Unique molecular identifiers were used in preparing the TCRbeta library. In TCRdb, the PCR reads were re-called with MiXCR into one record per CDR3 protein. Counted here are 150,000 to 250,000 distinct CDR3 sequences, roughly 15% occurring once; the ten biggest clones make up around 14%. The source material was PBMCs from the stem cell graft donor, sampled from the stem cell graft. All receptors derive from a human donor who donated a stem cell graft to a child with acute lymphoblastic leukemia.

V and J are TRBV5-1 and TRBJ2-7; perhaps TRBD2 as D (5 bases). CDR1 is SGHRS and CDR2 is YFSETQ in the germline V gene. Deletions cut 0 bases from V and 3 bases from J, with 10 bases between. This CDR3 region has 14 residues. CDR3 nucleotides: TGCGCCAGCAGCTTGGGTCCCGGGGACTACGAGCAGTACTTC. Residues: CASSLGPGDYEQYF.

Remarks on this clonotype: A much larger clone is a single base away; this may be a read error. For the CDR3, the DNA is TGTGCCAGCAGTGGGCTTAGACCTGGGGCCAACGGCCTGACTTTC. This encodes CASSGLRPGANGLTF. The rearrangement links TRBV12-3 or TRBV12-4 to TRBJ2-6; D perhaps matches TRBD1 (5 bases). The CDR3 loop spans 15 amino acids.

This clonotype was counted between two and nine times. This sequence joins TRBV29-1 and TRBJ2-3; 10 bases map to TRBD2. V gave up 0 bases and J gave up 8 bases; unmatched junction bases: 11. This CDR3 contains 16 residues. Germline V gives CDR1 SQVTM, CDR2 ANQGSEA. The CDR3 is CSVEDPSGREGRTQYF. CDR3 coding DNA: TGCAGCGTTGAAGATCCCAGCGGGAGGGAAGGGCGTACGCAGTATTTT.

This clonotype was counted many times. The rearrangement uses TRBV29-1 and TRBJ2-1; TRBD2 matches at 10 bases. The CDR3 has 14 residues. Germline V gene lookup returns CDR1 SQVTM and CDR2 ANQGSEA. Trimming at V came to 8 bases and at J to 4 bases, leaving 8 bases not matched to a gene. CDR3 DNA: TGCAGCTCAACTAGCGGGGCGGCATACAATGAGCAGTTCTTC. Protein product: CSSTSGAAYNEQFF.

This clonotype was seen repeatedly, ten times or more. The chain joins TRBV12-3 or TRBV12-4 to TRBJ2-1; the match to TRBD2 covers 9 bases. The CDR3 sequence is 17 residues long. Losses at the gene ends were 5 bases for V and 7 bases for J; bases not matched to a gene: 15. CDR3 amino acids: CASSPRGSGSSLNEQFF. The DNA of the CDR3 is TGTGCCAGCAGTCCTCGGGGTAGCGGGAGTAGTCTGAATGAGCAGTTCTTC.

This clonotype was recorded at least ten times. V and J are TRBV12-3 or TRBV12-4 and TRBJ1-2, with TRBD1 matching over 7 bases. The CDR3 extends over 14 amino acids. V lost 6 bases, J lost 1 base, and 5 bases stayed unmatched. CDR3 region: CASRKTGSNYGYTF. In DNA, the CDR3 is TGTGCCAGCAGGAAGACAGGGAGTAACTATGGCTACACCTTC.

This clonotype was seen ten or more times. The V call is TRBV5-1, the J call TRBJ2-7, with TRBD2 identical over 11 bases. In germline, CDR1 is SGHRS, CDR2 YFSETQ. The CDR3 is made up of 16 amino acids. The J segment lost 2 bases and the V segment lost 0 bases, leaving 4 bases of the junction unmatched. The CDR3 sequence is CASSLAGTSGAYEQYF. In DNA form, the CDR3 reads TGCGCCAGCAGCTTGGCCGGGACTAGCGGAGCCTACGAGCAGTACTTC.

The J gene is TRBJ1-4, the V gene TRBV5-1, with D perhaps TRBD1 (6 bases). The germline gives CDR1 SGHRS, CDR2 YFSETQ. The CDR3 extends over 17 amino acids. V was cut by 4 bases and J by 5 bases, with 21 bases left in between. This CDR3 reads CASSTEPPGARNEKLFF. CDR3 nucleotides: TGCGCCAGCAGCACCGAACCCCCGGGGGCCCGAAATGAAAAACTGTTTTTT.

The chain joins TRBV20-1 to TRBJ2-5, with D perhaps TRBD1 (6 bases). CDR1 and CDR2 from the germline V gene are DFQATT and SNEGSKA (reference sequence). The V end lost 5 bases, the J end lost 4 bases, and 17 bases lay between the germline ends. The CDR3 spans 14 residues. CDR3 amino acids: CSALGQPPRETQYF. As DNA, the CDR3 is TGCAGTGCTTTAGGACAGCCACCACGAGAGACCCAGTACTTC.

This clonotype was detected ten times or more. V and J are TRBV11-1 and TRBJ2-6; TRBD1 matches 8 bases. The CDR3 has 18 amino acids. In germline, CDR1 is SGHAT, CDR2 FQDESV (reference sequence). V trimming: 5 bases; J trimming: 1 base; junction bases outside the gene matches: 10. CDR3 DNA: TGTGCCAGCAGCCCCCGGAGTTGGACAGGGTCTGGGGCCAACGTCCTGACTTTC. Residues: CASSPRSWTGSGANVLTF.

This clonotype was picked up many times. The chain links TRBV20-1 to TRBJ2-3; D gene uncertain. The length of the CDR3 is 13 residues. Between the trimmed V and J ends, which lost 5 bases and 6 bases, there was a span of 15 bases. Per the germline V gene, CDR1 is DFQATT and CDR2 is SNEGSKA (reference sequence). CDR3 sequence (DNA): TGCAGTGCTCAAACCCATACAGAGGATACGCAGTATTTT. This translates into CSAQTHTEDTQYF.

In its sample, this clonotype was seen many times. The chain employs TRBV12-3 or TRBV12-4 and TRBJ2-1, with D maybe TRBD2 (5 bases). This CDR3 comprises 17 residues. The V end lost 0 bases, the J end lost 0 bases, and 12 bases lay between the germline ends. For the CDR3, the DNA is TGTGCCAGCAGTTTAGCCCCAAGGAGCGGCTCCTACAATGAGCAGTTCTTC. It is translated as CASSLAPRSGSYNEQFF.

This clonotype was recorded many times. The chain recombines TRBV4-1 with TRBJ2-2; possible D gene TRBD2, 5 bases. V was pared by 0 bases and J by 2 bases, with 10 bases between. The germline CDR1 and CDR2 sequences are MGHRA and YSYEKL. The CDR3 has 16 amino acids. The CDR3 nucleotides are TGCGCCAGCAGCCAAGACGCGGGTTACAACACCGGGGAGCTGTTTTTT. Residues: CASSQDAGYNTGELFF.

There are many counts of this clonotype. The chain has TRBV5-1 and TRBJ2-3; tentatively, D is TRBD2 (6 bases). The V gene's germline CDR1 is SGHRS and CDR2 YFSETQ. Trimming shortened V by 2 bases and J by 3 bases, and 10 bases separated the two germline ends. The CDR3 is 14 residues long. The CDR3 sequence is CASSFSEGTDTQYF. CDR3 nucleotides: TGCGCCAGCAGCTTCTCGGAGGGAACAGATACGCAGTATTTT.

In its sample, this clonotype was seen many times. As DNA, the CDR3 is TGTGCCATAGGGGGCGAGACCCAGTACTTC. It is translated as CAIGGETQYF. The chain has TRBV6-5 and TRBJ2-5; the match to TRBD1 covers 7 bases. Germline V gene lookup returns CDR1 MNHEY and CDR2 SVGAGI. CDR3 length: 10 amino acids. J lost 5 bases, V lost 10 bases, and 1 base had no gene match.

This clonotype was observed many times. The chain links TRBV5-1 to TRBJ2-3, with D hard to call. Trimming removed 4 bases at V and 0 bases at J, with 9 bases between. The CDR3 loop spans 14 amino acids. CDR1 SGHRS and CDR2 YFSETQ come from the germline V gene. CDR3 nucleotides: TGCGCCAGCAGCACCGGAGCGAGCACAGATACGCAGTATTTT. Translated: CASSTGASTDTQYF.